Shown below are 5 T cell receptor beta chains from a single sample sequenced in a study of blood T cells in healthy people across ages. Next came a second PCR, run for 7 to 11 cycles, which used a sample-barcoded 5' primer along with a J-beta primer mix. TCRdb ran MiXCR on the 5' RACE reads and lists one entry per CDR3 protein. The sample has hundreds of thousands of distinct CDR3 sequences, around 21% seen once. The sequencing sample was made of blood. Source of these receptors: a man in his 70s in good health.

The J gene is TRBJ2-5, the V gene TRBV20-1; 10 nucleotides line up with TRBD1. The J call is in doubt because the DNA end fits TRBJ2-7 better. Germline V gene sequence: CDR1 DFQATT, CDR2 SNEGSKA (reference sequence). The CDR3 extends over 14 amino acids. CDR3 DNA: TGCAGTGCTGGGACAGGGGAGGACCCCTACGAGCAGTACTTC. It codes for CSAGTGEDPYEQYF.

This clonotype was detected a few times. The chain has TRBV9 and TRBJ2-5; perhaps TRBD1 as D (5 bases). This CDR3 is 14 amino acids long. Germline CDR1 SGDLS, CDR2 YYNGEE. V dropped 1 base and J dropped 5 bases, with 12 bases sitting between them. DNA of the CDR3: TGTGCCAGCAGCGTAAGTGTAGGGGCGGAGACCCAGTACTTC. Its protein product is CASSVSVGAETQYF.

The gene calls are TRBV7-2 and TRBJ1-5, with 9 bases matching TRBD1. The CDR3 covers 14 residues. With V trimmed by 5 bases and J by 4 bases, 3 bases remained unmatched. Germline V gene lookup returns CDR1 SGHTA and CDR2 FQGNSA. CDR3 region: CASSVDRGNQPQHF. CDR3 sequence (DNA): TGTGCCAGCAGCGTGGACAGGGGAAATCAGCCCCAGCATTTT. The whole variable domain, filled in from reference TRBV7-2 and TRBJ1-5, reads GAGVSQSPSNKVTEKGKDVELRCDPISGHTALYWYRQSLGQGLEFLIYFQGNSAPDKSGLPSDRFSAERTGGSVSTLTIQRTQQEDSAVYLCASSVDRGNQPQHFGDGTRLSIL.

This clonotype was observed a few times. The DNA for the CDR3 is TGCGCCAGCAGCCAAGTAGCGGGAGTGTCCTACAATGAGCAGTTCTTC. Amino acids: CASSQVAGVSYNEQFF. The rearrangement links TRBV4-1 to TRBJ2-1, with TRBD2 matching 9 bases. V lost 1 base to trimming and J lost 1 base; unmatched junction nucleotides: 2. Germline values: CDR1 MGHRA, CDR2 YSYEKL. The CDR3 is made up of 16 amino acids.

The J gene is TRBJ2-4, the V gene TRBV6-2 or TRBV6-3, with 14 nucleotides matching TRBD2. V dropped 4 bases and J dropped 0; count of bases not matched to a gene: 5. Germline CDR1 is MNHEY and CDR2 is SVGEGT. This CDR3 spans 18 amino acids. This CDR3 reads CASSSGTSGSVAKNIQYF. CDR3 DNA: TGTGCCAGCAGTTCCGGGACTAGCGGGAGCGTAGCCAAAAACATTCAGTACTTC.